This T cell receptor beta chain stems from a study of blood T cell repertoires in COVID-19. Original processing notes: The authors estimated nucleated cell counts from reference gene primer amplification. The protocol was immunoSEQ multiplex PCR, while the TCRdb copy is restricted to in-frame clones and leaves out a portion. V and J calls and clone size are those listed in that table; D and trimming were worked out from the DNA. The table records roughly 300,000 clones, approximately 89% of them present only once. Patients of the Seattle cohort, enrolled during active infection, were followed longitudinally. The sample comprised peripheral blood. The TCR sequence derives from a woman in her 30s with COVID-19, enrolled during active disease.

CDR3 protein: CASSSPGQGMNEQYF. In nucleotides, the CDR3 is TGTGCCAGCAGTTCTCCGGGACAGGGTATGAACGAGCAGTACTTC. The chain has TRBV27 and TRBJ2-7, with 9 bases fitting TRBD1. J lost 5 bases, V lost 4 bases, and 9 bases had no gene match. CDR1 is MNHEY, CDR2 SMNVEV, per germline (reference sequence). The CDR3 consists of 15 residues.